What follows are 20 T cell receptor beta chains derived from one specimen sequenced in a study of response to subunit inactivated influenza vaccine. Each CDR3 protein is one row after TCRdb ran MiXCR on the RT-PCR reads. The data contain around 520,000 distinct CDR3 sequences, 25% of them seen just once; the ten biggest clones take up over 1.5%. This specimen was CD4+ T cells sorted from PBMCs, taken less than 6 days after vaccination. The source of these receptors is a man aged 45-60 years who received an inactivated influenza vaccine.

This clonotype has just a few counts. The CDR3 nucleotides are TGTGCCAGCAGCTCTTGGACAGGGTCCCTACAGACCCAGTACTTC. This codes for CASSSWTGSLQTQYF. The chain recombines TRBV12-3 or TRBV12-4 with TRBJ2-5; 8 bases line up with TRBD1. The junction had 12 bases not matched to a gene; V was cut back by 6 bases and J by 6 bases. The CDR3 length is 15 residues.

This clonotype has just one count. This chain links TRBV6-5 with TRBJ2-7; D may correspond to TRBD1 or TRBD2 (5 bases each). V lost 5 bases to trimming and J lost 7 bases, with 18 bases between them. CDR1 and CDR2 (germline): MNHEY, SVGAGI. The CDR3 has 14 residues. The CDR3 coding sequence is TGTGCCAGCAGTAACTTCGGGACGAAGGGGGAGCAGTACTTC. This sequence encodes CASSNFGTKGEQYF.

This clonotype was detected only once. This chain links TRBV7-2 with TRBJ1-1; D is uncertain. Trimming shortened V by 5 bases and J by 5 bases, and 12 bases separated the two germline ends. Germline lookup yields CDR1 SGHTA and CDR2 FQGNSA. The CDR3 length is 13 residues. Written as DNA, the CDR3 is TGTGCCAGCAGCCCTGGGTCTCTTACTGAAGCTTTCTTT. Translated, it gives CASSPGSLTEAFF.

In this sample, this clonotype turned up a few times. The chain links TRBV29-1 to TRBJ2-3; D perhaps matches TRBD2 (5 bases). Per germline, CDR1 SQVTM and CDR2 ANQGSEA. V gave up 4 bases and J gave up 0 bases, with 11 bases separating them. The CDR3 spans 14 residues. This CDR3 is CSVAGVTSTDTQYF. The CDR3 nucleotides are TGCAGCGTTGCCGGGGTCACTAGCACAGATACGCAGTATTTT.

The chain employs TRBV2 and TRBJ2-5, with 8 bases identical to TRBD1. This CDR3 is built from 14 residues. The germline gives CDR1 SNHLY, CDR2 FYNNEI. The V and J ends lost 7 bases and 2 bases, in that order; junction bases with no gene match: 6. CDR3 bases: TGTGCCAGCACAGGGGGCCGAGGGCAAGAGACCCAGTACTTC. Protein product: CASTGGRGQETQYF.

The CDR3 loop reads CSASRPAGGNPYEQYF. The CDR3 nucleotides are TGCAGTGCTAGTCGTCCGGCAGGCGGGAACCCTTACGAGCAGTACTTC. The chain uses TRBV20-1 and TRBJ2-7, with D possibly matching TRBD2 (6 bases). The CDR3 totals 16 residues. CDR1 DFQATT and CDR2 SNEGSKA come from the germline V gene (reference sequence). V was shortened by 3 bases and J by 4 bases, with 22 bases between the two germline ends.

There are a few counts of this clonotype. The chain couples TRBV5-1 to TRBJ1-6, with D possibly being TRBD1 (5 bases). This CDR3 contains 14 residues. Trimming shortened V by 4 bases and J by 8 bases, and 13 bases separated the two germline ends. Germline V gene lookup returns CDR1 SGHRS and CDR2 YFSETQ. The CDR3 sequence is CASSMGTADSPLHF. CDR3 in DNA: TGCGCCAGCAGCATGGGGACGGCTGATTCACCCCTCCACTTT.

This chain connects TRBV5-1 to TRBJ2-3, with D perhaps TRBD1 (6 bases). V was cut by 2 bases and J by 4 bases, with 11 bases left in between. Germline values: CDR1 SGHRS, CDR2 YFSETQ. This CDR3 contains 14 residues. Written as DNA, the CDR3 is TGCGCCAGCAGCTTTCAGGGGAGTTCAGATACGCAGTATTTT. As protein: CASSFQGSSDTQYF. Full variable domain (remainder filled in from reference TRBV5-1 and TRBJ2-3): KAGVTQTPRYLIKTRGQQVTLSCSPISGHRSVSWYQQTPGQGLQFLFEYFSETQRNKGNFPGRFSGRQFSNSRSEMNVSTLELGDSALYLCASSFQGSSDTQYFGPGTRLTVL.

This clonotype has more than one count but fewer than ten. The chain employs TRBV12-3 or TRBV12-4 and TRBJ2-5, with 8 nucleotides matching TRBD1. V lost 6 bases, J lost 2 bases, and 8 bases stayed unmatched. This CDR3 comprises 15 residues. This CDR3 reads CASSATGGRQETQYF. DNA of the CDR3: TGTGCCAGCAGCGCAACAGGGGGAAGGCAAGAGACCCAGTACTTC.

This clonotype came up a few times. V and J are TRBV10-3 and TRBJ2-4, with 8 nucleotides matching TRBD2. Trimming at V came to 0 bases and at J to 0 bases, leaving 7 bases not matched to a gene. CDR3 size: 18 residues. CDR1 is ENHRY and CDR2 is SYGVKD in the germline V gene. CDR3: CAISESSGGATAKNIQYF. As DNA, the CDR3 is TGTGCCATCAGTGAGTCCTCCGGGGGGGCCACAGCCAAAAACATTCAGTACTTC.

V and J are TRBV29-1 and TRBJ2-1; TRBD1 matches 7 bases. The J segment lost 4 bases and the V segment lost 6 bases, leaving 3 bases of the junction unmatched. The CDR3 runs to 12 residues. The germline gives CDR1 SQVTM, CDR2 ANQGSEA. This CDR3 is CSVPGQYNEQFF. The CDR3 DNA is TGCAGCGTCCCGGGACAGTACAATGAGCAGTTCTTC.

The chain carries TRBV7-2 and TRBJ1-1, with D unresolved. The CDR3 contains 15 residues. Trimming removed 1 base from V and 2 bases from J, with 11 bases in between. In germline, CDR1 is SGHTA, CDR2 FQGNSA. DNA of the CDR3: TGTGCCAGCAGCTTAGTAGGATCAGGCAACACTGAAGCTTTCTTT. Its translation is CASSLVGSGNTEAFF.

The J gene is TRBJ2-5, the V gene TRBV30, with D possibly matching TRBD2 (5 bases). The CDR3 consists of 13 residues. Germline V gene sequence: CDR1 GTSNPN, CDR2 SVGIG (reference sequence). Trimming left V 1 base short and J 2 bases short, with 8 bases between. In DNA form, the CDR3 reads TGTGCCTGGAGTGCCGGACTGCAAGAGACCCAGTACTTC. Its protein is CAWSAGLQETQYF.

This clonotype occurred a few times. The chain couples TRBV10-3 to TRBJ2-5; 12 bases line up with TRBD2. Germline trimming cut 4 bases from V and 1 base from J; bases unmatched to any gene: 1. The CDR3 is 15 amino acids. Germline V CDR1 and CDR2: ENHRY, SYGVKD. CDR3 residues: CAISATSGGQETQYF. The CDR3 DNA sequence: TGTGCCATCAGTGCGACTAGCGGGGGCCAAGAGACCCAGTACTTC.

This chain uses TRBV5-1 with TRBJ2-7; no clear D. The CDR3 loop spans 15 amino acids. Germline values: CDR1 SGHRS, CDR2 YFSETQ. Trimming left V 0 bases short and J 5 bases short, with 15 bases between. The CDR3 sequence is CASSLDNARLDEQYF. The DNA of the CDR3 is TGCGCCAGCAGCTTGGACAATGCAAGGCTCGACGAGCAGTACTTC.

The chain employs TRBV10-3 and TRBJ2-1; TRBD2 might be the D (6 bases). Trimming stripped 5 bases from V and 8 bases from J, with 13 bases between. This CDR3 is built from 13 residues. In germline, CDR1 is ENHRY, CDR2 SYGVKD. The CDR3 region is CAISRLEMDEQFF. Written as DNA, the CDR3 is TGTGCCATCAGTAGACTAGAAATGGATGAGCAGTTCTTC.

The CDR3 sequence: CASSLRLAGAGNEQFF. DNA for the CDR3: TGCGCCAGCAGCTTGAGACTAGCGGGAGCGGGCAATGAGCAGTTCTTC. The chain joins TRBV5-1 to TRBJ2-1; 12 bases align to TRBD2. Germline V gives CDR1 SGHRS, CDR2 YFSETQ. The CDR3 sequence is 16 residues long. V dropped 1 base and J dropped 6; count of bases not matched to a gene: 5.

This clonotype has a handful of counts. V gene TRBV20-1 combines with J gene TRBJ2-7, with a possible D match to TRBD2 (5 bases). The CDR3 totals 16 residues. CDR1 and CDR2 (germline): DFQATT, SNEGSKA (reference sequence). The germline V and J ends were trimmed by 1 base and 0 bases, with 16 bases remaining between them. CDR3 in DNA: TGCAGTGCTAGAGCCCTACTTGGACTCACCTCCTACGAGCAGTACTTC. It yields the protein CSARALLGLTSYEQYF.

V is TRBV20-1 and J is TRBJ1-3, with D perhaps matching TRBD1 (5 bases). With 7 bases removed from V and 0 bases from J, the gap between germline ends came to 13 bases. Germline CDR1 and CDR2: DFQATT and SNEGSKA (reference sequence). The CDR3 contains 14 residues. The CDR3 spells CSVARGSSGNTIYF. In DNA form, the CDR3 reads TGCAGTGTTGCCCGGGGGAGCTCTGGAAACACCATATATTTT.

This clonotype has more than one count but fewer than ten. The chain combines TRBV20-1 with TRBJ1-1; tentatively, D is TRBD1 (5 bases). The germline CDR1 and CDR2 sequences are DFQATT and SNEGSKA (reference sequence). Trimming removed 8 bases at V and 7 bases at J, with 20 bases between. This CDR3 comprises 13 residues. The CDR3 reads CSLIARSGVEAFF. CDR3 nucleotide sequence: TGCAGTCTCATTGCCCGGTCGGGGGTTGAAGCTTTCTTT.